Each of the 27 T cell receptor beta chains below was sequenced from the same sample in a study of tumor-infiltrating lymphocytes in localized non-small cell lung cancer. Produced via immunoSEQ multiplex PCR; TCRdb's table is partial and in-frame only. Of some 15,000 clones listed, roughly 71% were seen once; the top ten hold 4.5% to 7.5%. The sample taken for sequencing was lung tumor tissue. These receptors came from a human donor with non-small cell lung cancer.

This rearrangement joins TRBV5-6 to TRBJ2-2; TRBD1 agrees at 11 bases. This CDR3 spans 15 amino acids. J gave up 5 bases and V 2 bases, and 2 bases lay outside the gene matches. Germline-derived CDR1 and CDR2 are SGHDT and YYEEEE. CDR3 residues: CASSFGTGGTGELFF. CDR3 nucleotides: TGTGCCAGCAGCTTTGGGACAGGGGGGACCGGGGAGCTGTTTTTT.

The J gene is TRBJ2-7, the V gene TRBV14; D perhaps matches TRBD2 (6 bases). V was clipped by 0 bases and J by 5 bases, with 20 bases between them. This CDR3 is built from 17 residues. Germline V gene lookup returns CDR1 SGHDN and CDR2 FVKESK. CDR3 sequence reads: CASSQEGGGIKHNEQYF. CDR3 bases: TGTGCCAGCAGCCAAGAAGGTGGCGGGATAAAGCATAACGAGCAGTACTTC.

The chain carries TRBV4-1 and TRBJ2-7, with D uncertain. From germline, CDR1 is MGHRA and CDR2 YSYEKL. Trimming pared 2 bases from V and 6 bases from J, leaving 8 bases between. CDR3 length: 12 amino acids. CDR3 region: CASSQTGFEQYF. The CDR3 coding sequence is TGCGCCAGCAGCCAAACCGGTTTCGAGCAGTACTTC.

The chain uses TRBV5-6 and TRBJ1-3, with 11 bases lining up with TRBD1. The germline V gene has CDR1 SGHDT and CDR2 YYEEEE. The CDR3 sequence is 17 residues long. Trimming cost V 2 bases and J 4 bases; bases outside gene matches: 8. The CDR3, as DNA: TGTGCCAGCAGCTTCCGGACAGGGGGCGTAGACGGAAACACCATATATTTT. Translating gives CASSFRTGGVDGNTIYF. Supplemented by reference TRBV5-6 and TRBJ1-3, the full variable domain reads DAGVTQSPTHLIKTRGQQVTLRCSPKSGHDTVSWYQQALGQGPQFIFQYYEEEERQRGNFPDRFSGHQFPNYSSELNVNALLLGDSALYLCASSFRTGGVDGNTIYFGEGSWLTVV.

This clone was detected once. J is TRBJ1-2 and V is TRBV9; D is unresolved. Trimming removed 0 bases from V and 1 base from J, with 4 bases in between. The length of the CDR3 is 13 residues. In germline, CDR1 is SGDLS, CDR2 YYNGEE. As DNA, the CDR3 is TGTGCCAGCAGCGTAGGGGGTAACTATGGCTACACCTTC. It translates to CASSVGGNYGYTF.

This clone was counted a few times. CDR3 coding DNA: TGTGCCAGCAGCTTCTGTCCAAATAATCAGCCCCAGCATTTT. It translates to CASSFCPNNQPQHF. V gene TRBV5-7 combines with J gene TRBJ1-5; D ambiguous. TRBV5-7 is annotated as an ORF whose role is uncertain. V lost 2 bases to trimming and J lost 4 bases, with 10 bases between them. This CDR3 region has 14 residues.

The CDR3 is CAIVAGGRYNEQFF. CDR3 coding DNA: TGTGCCATCGTCGCCGGCGGGAGATACAATGAGCAGTTCTTC. The genes are TRBV10-3 and TRBJ2-1, with 7 bases lining up with TRBD2. Germline V gene sequence: CDR1 ENHRY, CDR2 SYGVKD. V shed 8 bases and J 4 bases; nucleotides not matched to a gene: 8. The CDR3 loop spans 14 amino acids.

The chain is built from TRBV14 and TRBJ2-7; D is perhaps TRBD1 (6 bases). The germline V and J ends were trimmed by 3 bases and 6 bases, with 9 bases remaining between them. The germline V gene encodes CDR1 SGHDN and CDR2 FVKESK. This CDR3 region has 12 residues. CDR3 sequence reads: CASSHNRVEQYF. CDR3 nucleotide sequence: TGTGCCAGCAGCCATAACAGGGTCGAGCAGTACTTC.

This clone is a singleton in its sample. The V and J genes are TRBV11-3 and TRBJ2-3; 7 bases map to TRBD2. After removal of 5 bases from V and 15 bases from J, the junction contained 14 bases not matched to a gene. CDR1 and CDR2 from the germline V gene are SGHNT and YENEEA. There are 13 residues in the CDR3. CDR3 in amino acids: CASSRSGTGVRYF. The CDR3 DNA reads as TGTGCCAGCAGCAGAAGCGGGACTGGGGTCCGTTATTTT. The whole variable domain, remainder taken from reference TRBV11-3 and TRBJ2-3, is EAGVVQSPRYKIIEKKQPVAFWCNPISGHNTLYWYLQNLGQGPELLIRYENEEAVDDSQLPKDRFSAERLKGVDSTLKIQPAELGDSAVYLCASSRSGTGVRYFGPGTRLTVL.

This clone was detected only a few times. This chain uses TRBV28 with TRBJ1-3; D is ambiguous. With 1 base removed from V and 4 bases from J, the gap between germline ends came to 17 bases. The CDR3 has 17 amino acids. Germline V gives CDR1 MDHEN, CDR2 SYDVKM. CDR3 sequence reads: CASSLFAVFTPGNTIYF. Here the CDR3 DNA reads TGTGCCAGCAGTTTATTTGCGGTCTTCACCCCCGGAAACACCATATATTTT. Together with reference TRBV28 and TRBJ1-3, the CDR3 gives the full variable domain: DVKVTQSSRYLVKRTGEKVFLECVQDMDHENMFWYRQDPGLGLRLIYFSYDVKMKEKGDIPEGYSVSREKKERFSLILESASTNQTSMYLCASSLFAVFTPGNTIYFGEGSWLTVV.

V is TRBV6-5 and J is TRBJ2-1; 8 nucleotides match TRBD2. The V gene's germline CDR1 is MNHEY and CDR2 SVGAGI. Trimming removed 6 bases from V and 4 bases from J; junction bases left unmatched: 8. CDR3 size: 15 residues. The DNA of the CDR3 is TGTGCCAGCAGAGTTGCGGCTAGCGGGTACAATGAGCAGTTCTTC. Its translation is CASRVAASGYNEQFF.

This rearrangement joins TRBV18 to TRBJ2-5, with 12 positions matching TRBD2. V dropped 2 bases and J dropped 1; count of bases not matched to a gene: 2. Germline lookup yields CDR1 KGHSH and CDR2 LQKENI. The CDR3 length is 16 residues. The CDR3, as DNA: TGTGCCAGCTCACCAAAGACTAGCGGGAGCCAAGAGACCCAGTACTTC. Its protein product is CASSPKTSGSQETQYF.

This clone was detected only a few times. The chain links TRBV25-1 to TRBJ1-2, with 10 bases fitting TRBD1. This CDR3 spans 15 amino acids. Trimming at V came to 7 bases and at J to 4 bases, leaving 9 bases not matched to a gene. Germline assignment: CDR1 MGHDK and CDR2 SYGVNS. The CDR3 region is CASTTGTGDTYGYTF. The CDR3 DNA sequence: TGTGCCAGCACCACAGGGACAGGGGATACCTATGGCTACACCTTC.

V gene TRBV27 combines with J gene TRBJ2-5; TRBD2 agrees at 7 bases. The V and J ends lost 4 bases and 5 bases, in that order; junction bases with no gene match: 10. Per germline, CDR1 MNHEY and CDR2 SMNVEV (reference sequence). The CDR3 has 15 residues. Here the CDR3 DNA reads TGTGCCAGCAGTTCTCGCCTAGCGGAGACGGAGACCCAGTACTTC. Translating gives CASSSRLAETETQYF.

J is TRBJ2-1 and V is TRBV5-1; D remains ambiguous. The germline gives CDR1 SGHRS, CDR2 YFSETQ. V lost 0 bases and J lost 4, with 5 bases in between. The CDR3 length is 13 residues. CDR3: CASSLGVYNEQFF. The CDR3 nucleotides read TGCGCCAGCAGCTTGGGCGTTTACAATGAGCAGTTCTTC. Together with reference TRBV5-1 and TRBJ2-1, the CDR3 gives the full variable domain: KAGVTQTPRYLIKTRGQQVTLSCSPISGHRSVSWYQQTPGQGLQFLFEYFSETQRNKGNFPGRFSGRQFSNSRSEMNVSTLELGDSALYLCASSLGVYNEQFFGPGTRLTVL.

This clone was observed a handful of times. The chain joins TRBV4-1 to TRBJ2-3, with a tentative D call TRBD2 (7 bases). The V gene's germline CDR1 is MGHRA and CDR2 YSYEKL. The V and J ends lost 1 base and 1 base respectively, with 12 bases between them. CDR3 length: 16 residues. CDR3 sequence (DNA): TGCGCCAGCAGCCAAGCCGTAGGGGGGGGCACAGATACGCAGTATTTT. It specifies CASSQAVGGGTDTQYF.

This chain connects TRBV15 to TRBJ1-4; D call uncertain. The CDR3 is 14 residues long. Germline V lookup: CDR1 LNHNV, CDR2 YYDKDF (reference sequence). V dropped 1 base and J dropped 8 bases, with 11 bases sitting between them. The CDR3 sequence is CATSRALGYEKLFF. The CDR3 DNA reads TGTGCCACCAGCAGAGCCCTTGGTTACGAAAAACTGTTTTTT.

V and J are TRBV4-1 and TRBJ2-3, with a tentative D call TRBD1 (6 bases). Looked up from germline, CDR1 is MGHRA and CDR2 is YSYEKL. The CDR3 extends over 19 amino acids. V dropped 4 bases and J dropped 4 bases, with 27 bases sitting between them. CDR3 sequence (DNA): TGCGCCAGCAGCCGAATAAGCCTAAAAGGGGGTGGGGAGCCAGATACGCAGTATTTT. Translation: CASSRISLKGGGEPDTQYF.

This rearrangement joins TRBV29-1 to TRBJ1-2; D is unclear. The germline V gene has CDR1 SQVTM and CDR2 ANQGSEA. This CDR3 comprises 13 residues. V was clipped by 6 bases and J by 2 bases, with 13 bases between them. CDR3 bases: TGCAGCGTAAAAGGCCGGGAAAACTATGGCTACACCTTC. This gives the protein CSVKGRENYGYTF.

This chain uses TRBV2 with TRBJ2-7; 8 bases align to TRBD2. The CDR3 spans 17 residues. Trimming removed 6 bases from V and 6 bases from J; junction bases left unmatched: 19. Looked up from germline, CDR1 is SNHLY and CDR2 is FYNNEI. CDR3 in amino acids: CASSFVEGLEFSGEQYF. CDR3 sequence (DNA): TGTGCCAGCAGCTTTGTGGAGGGACTAGAATTTTCCGGCGAGCAGTACTTC.

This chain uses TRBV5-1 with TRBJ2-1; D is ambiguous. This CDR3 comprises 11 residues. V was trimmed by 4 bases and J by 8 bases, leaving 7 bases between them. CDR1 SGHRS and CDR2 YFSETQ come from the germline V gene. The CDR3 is CASSRADEQFF. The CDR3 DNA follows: TGCGCCAGCAGCCGGGCCGATGAGCAGTTCTTC.

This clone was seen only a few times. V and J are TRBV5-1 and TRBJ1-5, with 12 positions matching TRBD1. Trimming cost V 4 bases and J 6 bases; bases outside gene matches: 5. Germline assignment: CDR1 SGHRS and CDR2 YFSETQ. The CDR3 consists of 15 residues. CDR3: CASSPGQGAIQPQHF. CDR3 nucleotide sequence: TGCGCCAGCAGCCCGGGACAGGGGGCGATTCAGCCCCAGCATTTT.

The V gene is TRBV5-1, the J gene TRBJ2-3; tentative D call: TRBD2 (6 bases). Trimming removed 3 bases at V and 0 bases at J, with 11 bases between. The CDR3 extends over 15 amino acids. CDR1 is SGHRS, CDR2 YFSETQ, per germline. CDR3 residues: CASSWDSGSTDTQYF. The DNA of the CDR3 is TGCGCCAGCAGCTGGGATAGCGGTAGCACAGATACGCAGTATTTT.

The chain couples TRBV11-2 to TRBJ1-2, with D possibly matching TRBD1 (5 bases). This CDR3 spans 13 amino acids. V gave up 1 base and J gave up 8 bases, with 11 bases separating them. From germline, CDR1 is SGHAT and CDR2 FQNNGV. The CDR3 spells CASSLVSTDGYTF. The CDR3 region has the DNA TGTGCCAGCAGCTTAGTTTCGACAGACGGCTACACCTTC.

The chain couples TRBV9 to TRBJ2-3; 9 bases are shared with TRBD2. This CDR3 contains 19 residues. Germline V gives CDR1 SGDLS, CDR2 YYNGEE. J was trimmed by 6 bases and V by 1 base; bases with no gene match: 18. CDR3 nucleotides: TGTGCCAGCAGCGTATCTGGTAATGTACTAGCGGGCGGTCAGGATACGCAGTATTTT. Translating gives CASSVSGNVLAGGQDTQYF. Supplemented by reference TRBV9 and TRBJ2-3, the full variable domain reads DSGVTQTPKHLITATGQRVTLRCSPRSGDLSVYWYQQSLDQGLQFLIQYYNGEERAKGNILERFSAQQFPDLHSELNLSSLELGDSALYFCASSVSGNVLAGGQDTQYFGPGTRLTVL.

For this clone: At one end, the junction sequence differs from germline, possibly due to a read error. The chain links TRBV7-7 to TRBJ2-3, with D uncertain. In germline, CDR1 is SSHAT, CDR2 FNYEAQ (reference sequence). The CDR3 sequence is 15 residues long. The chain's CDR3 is CASSLVVGSTDTQYF. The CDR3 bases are TGTGCTAGCAGCTTAGTGGTCGGGAGCACAGATACGCAGTATTTT.

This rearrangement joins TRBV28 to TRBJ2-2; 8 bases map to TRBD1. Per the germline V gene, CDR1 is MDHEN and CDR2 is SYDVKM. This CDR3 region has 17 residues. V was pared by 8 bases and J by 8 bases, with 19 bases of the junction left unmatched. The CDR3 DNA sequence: TGTGCCAGCCTGGCTTCTGTTGGGGACAGGTACTCGGGGGAGCTGTTTTTT. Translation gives CASLASVGDRYSGELFF.